These T cell receptor beta chains were read from a single sample in a study of cytomegalovirus exposure and HLA in healthy donors. Generated by immunoSEQ multiplex PCR, the TCRdb table keeps only in-frame clones and is missing some. The table has some 180,000 clones, roughly nine tenths seen once; the top ten hold 1% to 1.4%. Sequencing input: PBMCs. The receptors derive from a boy aged 2 to 10 in good health and CMV-seronegative. Both conserved end residues are trimmed from each CDR3. Some rows have no size entry. The others give once, few or many, or a class for an expanded clone.

j_call v_call clone_size cdr3_aa
TRBJ1-4 TRBV11-2 . ASSLDRGVLNEKLF
TRBJ2-5 TRBV5-1 . ASGESPQETQY
TRBJ1-2 TRBV29-1 . SVGEDGYT
TRBJ1-4 TRBV5-5 . ASSLAGIEKLF
TRBJ1-3 TRBV28 . ASSFTGLNSGNTIY
TRBJ2-1 TRBV25-1 . ASSGIIAGNSCNEQF
TRBJ1-3 TRBV5-1 . ASSPDTSGNTIY
TRBJ1-1 TRBV27 . ASTHTPQVPDTEAF
TRBJ2-2 TRBV7-9 few ASSPKPGTGELF
TRBJ1-5 TRBV28 . ASNRGGNQPQH